The 21 T cell receptor beta chains below were found in one sample sequenced in a study of graft-versus-host responses after intestinal transplantation. No antigen is known for these receptors. Sequencing was performed with immunoSEQ multiplex PCR; in TCRdb, only in-frame clones are kept and a portion is missing. The data contain fewer than 150,000 clones, roughly 92% of them seen just once; the ten biggest clones take up over 0.15%. The sequencing here drew on unstimulated CD4+ T cells sorted from spleen or lymph node cells, taken before intestinal transplant. These TCRs come from a human donor who received an intestinal transplant.

The chain joins TRBV9 to TRBJ2-3; weak D call: TRBD2 (6 bases). Germline CDR1 reads SGDLS; CDR2 reads YYNGEE. The CDR3 length is 13 residues. The V end was cut by 0 bases, the J end by 4 bases, with 6 bases between. CDR3 amino acids: CASSVERADTQYF. DNA of the CDR3: TGTGCCAGCAGCGTAGAGCGGGCAGATACGCAGTATTTT. The full variable domain, its missing parts supplied by reference TRBV9 and TRBJ2-3, is DSGVTQTPKHLITATGQRVTLRCSPRSGDLSVYWYQQSLDQGLQFLIQYYNGEERAKGNILERFSAQQFPDLHSELNLSSLELGDSALYFCASSVERADTQYFGPGTRLTVL.

This rearrangement joins TRBV12-1 to TRBJ1-2; TRBD1 is the table's D call, not checked against the DNA. TRBV12-1 is given as a pseudogene. The CDR3 has 15 residues. In nucleotides, the CDR3 is TGTGCCAGCAGCTTGACAGGGCCCTGGATGGATGGCTACACCTTC. Translating gives CASSLTGPWMDGYTF.

The rearrangement joins TRBV2 to TRBJ2-3, with D maybe TRBD2 (6 bases). From germline, CDR1 is SNHLY and CDR2 FYNNEI. The CDR3 runs 14 residues. With 6 bases removed from V and 8 bases from J, the gap between germline ends came to 18 bases. The CDR3 DNA reads as TGTGCCAGCAGCGCACCGGGACTCCAACCTACGCAGTATTTT. Translated: CASSAPGLQPTQYF.

The genes are TRBV15 and TRBJ2-1; tentative D call: TRBD1 (5 bases). The CDR3 loop spans 12 amino acids. V was shortened by 4 bases and J by 9 bases, with 10 bases between the two germline ends. The germline V gene has CDR1 LNHNV and CDR2 YYDKDF (reference sequence). The CDR3, as DNA: TGTGCCACCAGCACCCAGGGAACTGAGCAGTTCTTC. Encoded protein: CATSTQGTEQFF.

The V gene is TRBV19, the J gene TRBJ1-1; 8 nucleotides match TRBD1. The V gene end was trimmed by 8 bases and the J gene end by 8 bases; junction bases not matched to a gene: 7. Germline CDR1 is LNHDA and CDR2 is SQIVND (reference sequence). The CDR3 is 12 residues long. CDR3 bases: TGTGCCAGTCGCAATCGGGACAGGGAAGCTTTCTTT. The encoded protein is CASRNRDREAFF. The variable domain in full, with the rest retrieved from reference TRBV19 and TRBJ1-1, is DGGITQSPKYLFRKEGQNVTLSCEQNLNHDAMYWYRQDPGQGLRLIYYSQIVNDFQKGDIAEGYSVSREKKESFPLTVTSAQKNPTAFYLCASRNRDREAFFGQGTRLTVV.

The chain uses TRBV5-1 and TRBJ2-7; 7 positions agree with TRBD1. The germline V gene encodes CDR1 SGHRS and CDR2 YFSETQ. The trim removed 0 bases at V and 1 base at J, leaving 1 base unmatched. The CDR3 has 14 residues. CDR3 DNA sequence: TGCGCCAGCAGCTTGGTGGACAGGTCCTACGAGCAGTACTTC. This encodes CASSLVDRSYEQYF.

The genes are TRBV5-1 and TRBJ2-1, with 10 bases that match TRBD2. CDR1 is SGHRS and CDR2 is YFSETQ in the germline V gene. J was trimmed by 11 bases and V by 0 bases; bases with no gene match: 11. This CDR3 has 16 amino acids. CDR3 sequence (DNA): TGCGCCAGCAGCTTGGCCGGAGGTAGCGGGGGGCTAAAGCAGTTCTTC. Amino acid sequence: CASSLAGGSGGLKQFF.

The V and J genes are TRBV5-1 and TRBJ2-7; perhaps D is TRBD1 or TRBD2 (5 bases each). V was pared by 5 bases and J by 5 bases, with 17 bases between. Per the germline V gene, CDR1 is SGHRS and CDR2 is YFSETQ. The CDR3 has 14 residues. This CDR3 is CASRSGTLSHEQYF. The CDR3 bases are TGCGCCAGCAGATCCGGGACCCTGTCCCACGAGCAGTACTTC.

This sequence joins TRBV6-6 and TRBJ2-2, with 7 nucleotides matching TRBD2. There are 14 residues in the CDR3. The ends lost 6 bases at V and 4 bases at J; junction bases unmatched: 5. Germline CDR1 MNHNY, CDR2 SVGAGI (reference sequence). The CDR3 loop is CASSASGVTGELFF. CDR3 DNA sequence: TGTGCCAGCAGCGCTAGCGGAGTCACCGGGGAGCTGTTTTTT.

The J gene is TRBJ2-5, the V gene TRBV5-1; D is perhaps TRBD1 (6 bases). V dropped 0 bases and J dropped 4 bases, with 10 bases sitting between them. This CDR3 is built from 14 residues. The germline gives CDR1 SGHRS, CDR2 YFSETQ. CDR3 amino acids: CASSLDGRGETQYF. In DNA, the CDR3 is TGCGCCAGCAGCTTGGATGGCAGGGGAGAGACCCAGTACTTC.

The chain carries TRBV4-2 and TRBJ2-5, with 7 bases aligning to TRBD1. V dropped 0 bases and J dropped 7; count of bases not matched to a gene: 5. CDR1 LGHNA and CDR2 YNFKEQ come from the germline V gene. The CDR3 is 14 amino acids. Here the CDR3 DNA reads TGTGCCAGCAGCCAAGAAGAGGGGGCCGGGACCCAGTACTTC. Encoded protein: CASSQEEGAGTQYF.

The rearrangement links TRBV5-1 to TRBJ1-1; 7 positions match TRBD1. After removal of 4 bases from V and 3 bases from J, the junction contained 6 bases not matched to a gene. The CDR3 is 14 amino acids. From germline, CDR1 is SGHRS and CDR2 YFSETQ. The CDR3 DNA is TGCGCCAGCAGCCCGGACAGGAGGGACACTGAAGCTTTCTTT. The encoded protein is CASSPDRRDTEAFF.

The chain recombines TRBV6-6 with TRBJ1-2; 8 bases align to TRBD1. Germline V CDR1 and CDR2: MNHNY, SVGAGI (reference sequence). The CDR3 length is 13 residues. V trimming: 2 bases; J trimming: 8 bases; junction bases outside the gene matches: 4. CDR3 region: CASSYGQGTGYTF. As DNA, the CDR3 is TGTGCCAGCAGTTACGGACAGGGTACAGGCTACACCTTC.

The CDR3 here is CASKKGGPSGNTIYF. CDR3 nucleotide sequence: TGCGCCAGCAAGAAGGGGGGGCCCTCTGGAAACACCATATATTTT. This sequence joins TRBV10-1 and TRBJ1-3, with a tentative D call TRBD1 (6 bases). The CDR3 is 15 amino acids. Trimming pared 7 bases from V and 0 bases from J, leaving 13 bases between. The germline V gene encodes CDR1 WNHNN and CDR2 SYGVQD (reference sequence).

This rearrangement joins TRBV11-1 to TRBJ2-3; D is unclear. This CDR3 has 14 amino acids. CDR1 is SGHAT and CDR2 is FQDESV in the germline V gene (reference sequence). Deletions cut 2 bases from V and 2 bases from J, with 8 bases between. DNA for the CDR3: TGTGCCAGCAGCTTACGACGGTCCACAGATACGCAGTATTTT. Its translation is CASSLRRSTDTQYF.

The chain has TRBV10-3 and TRBJ1-5; no definite D call. The V end was cut by 2 bases, the J end by 1 base, with 6 bases between. The V gene's germline CDR1 is ENHRY and CDR2 SYGVKD. This CDR3 comprises 14 residues. In DNA form, the CDR3 reads TGTGCCATCAGTGAGGGGAACAGCAATCAGCCCCAGCATTTT. This encodes CAISEGNSNQPQHF.

This chain links TRBV4-1 with TRBJ1-2, with TRBD1 matching over 8 bases. The germline V gene has CDR1 MGHRA and CDR2 YSYEKL. Trimming at V came to 1 base and at J to 4 bases, leaving 23 bases not matched to a gene. This CDR3 is built from 21 residues. The CDR3 DNA follows: TGCGCCAGCAGCCAAGTCGGTAGGGTGGGAAAATCGGACAGGGCCCTCTATGGCTACACCTTC. It is translated as CASSQVGRVGKSDRALYGYTF.

The rearrangement joins TRBV19 to TRBJ1-1; D is possibly TRBD1 (5 bases). This CDR3 spans 12 amino acids. Germline V lookup: CDR1 LNHDA, CDR2 SQIVND (reference sequence). V was cut by 3 bases and J by 6 bases, with 8 bases left in between. In DNA, the CDR3 is TGTGCCAGTAGTATCGGGGGACCTGAAGCTTTCTTT. It codes for CASSIGGPEAFF.

This CDR3 is CASIPGLLYSPLHF. CDR3 nucleotides: TGTGCCAGCATTCCAGGGCTTTTATATTCACCCCTCCACTTT. The chain joins TRBV25-1 to TRBJ1-6; a weak D match, TRBD1 (5 bases). The germline gives CDR1 MGHDK, CDR2 SYGVNS. CDR3 length: 14 amino acids. Trimming stripped 7 bases from V and 8 bases from J, with 15 bases between.

V usage is TRBV29-1 and J usage is TRBJ1-1; D is undetermined. CDR3 length equals 12 residues. Per the germline V gene, CDR1 is SQVTM and CDR2 is ANQGSEA. The ends were cut back, 7 bases at V and 0 bases at J, with 9 bases in the middle. Written as DNA, the CDR3 is TGCAGCGGGGGTAGGCTGAACACTGAAGCTTTCTTT. It translates to CSGGRLNTEAFF.

V usage is TRBV6-5 and J usage is TRBJ1-5; possible D gene TRBD1, 6 bases. CDR3 length: 16 amino acids. Germline V gene sequence: CDR1 MNHEY, CDR2 SVGAGI. The V gene lost 0 bases and the J gene lost 4 bases, with 13 bases spanning the gap. This CDR3 reads CASSYSGAGGNQPQHF. The CDR3 DNA follows: TGTGCCAGCAGTTACTCGGGGGCAGGTGGGAATCAGCCCCAGCATTTT.